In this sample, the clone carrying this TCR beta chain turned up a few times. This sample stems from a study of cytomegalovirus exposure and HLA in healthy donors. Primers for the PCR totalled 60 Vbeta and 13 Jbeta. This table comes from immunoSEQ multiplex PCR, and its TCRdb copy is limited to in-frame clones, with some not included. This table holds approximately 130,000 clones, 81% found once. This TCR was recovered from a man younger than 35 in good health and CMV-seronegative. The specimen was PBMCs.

CDR3 sequence reads: CASKAGTNEGGYTF. The DNA for the CDR3 is TGTGCCAGCAAGGCAGGGACTAATGAAGGGGGCTACACCTTC. V gene TRBV2 combines with J gene TRBJ1-2; maybe TRBD1 (5 bases). V was cut by 7 bases and J by 8 bases, with 20 bases left in between. The length of the CDR3 is 14 residues. Germline CDR1 and CDR2: SNHLY and FYNNEI.